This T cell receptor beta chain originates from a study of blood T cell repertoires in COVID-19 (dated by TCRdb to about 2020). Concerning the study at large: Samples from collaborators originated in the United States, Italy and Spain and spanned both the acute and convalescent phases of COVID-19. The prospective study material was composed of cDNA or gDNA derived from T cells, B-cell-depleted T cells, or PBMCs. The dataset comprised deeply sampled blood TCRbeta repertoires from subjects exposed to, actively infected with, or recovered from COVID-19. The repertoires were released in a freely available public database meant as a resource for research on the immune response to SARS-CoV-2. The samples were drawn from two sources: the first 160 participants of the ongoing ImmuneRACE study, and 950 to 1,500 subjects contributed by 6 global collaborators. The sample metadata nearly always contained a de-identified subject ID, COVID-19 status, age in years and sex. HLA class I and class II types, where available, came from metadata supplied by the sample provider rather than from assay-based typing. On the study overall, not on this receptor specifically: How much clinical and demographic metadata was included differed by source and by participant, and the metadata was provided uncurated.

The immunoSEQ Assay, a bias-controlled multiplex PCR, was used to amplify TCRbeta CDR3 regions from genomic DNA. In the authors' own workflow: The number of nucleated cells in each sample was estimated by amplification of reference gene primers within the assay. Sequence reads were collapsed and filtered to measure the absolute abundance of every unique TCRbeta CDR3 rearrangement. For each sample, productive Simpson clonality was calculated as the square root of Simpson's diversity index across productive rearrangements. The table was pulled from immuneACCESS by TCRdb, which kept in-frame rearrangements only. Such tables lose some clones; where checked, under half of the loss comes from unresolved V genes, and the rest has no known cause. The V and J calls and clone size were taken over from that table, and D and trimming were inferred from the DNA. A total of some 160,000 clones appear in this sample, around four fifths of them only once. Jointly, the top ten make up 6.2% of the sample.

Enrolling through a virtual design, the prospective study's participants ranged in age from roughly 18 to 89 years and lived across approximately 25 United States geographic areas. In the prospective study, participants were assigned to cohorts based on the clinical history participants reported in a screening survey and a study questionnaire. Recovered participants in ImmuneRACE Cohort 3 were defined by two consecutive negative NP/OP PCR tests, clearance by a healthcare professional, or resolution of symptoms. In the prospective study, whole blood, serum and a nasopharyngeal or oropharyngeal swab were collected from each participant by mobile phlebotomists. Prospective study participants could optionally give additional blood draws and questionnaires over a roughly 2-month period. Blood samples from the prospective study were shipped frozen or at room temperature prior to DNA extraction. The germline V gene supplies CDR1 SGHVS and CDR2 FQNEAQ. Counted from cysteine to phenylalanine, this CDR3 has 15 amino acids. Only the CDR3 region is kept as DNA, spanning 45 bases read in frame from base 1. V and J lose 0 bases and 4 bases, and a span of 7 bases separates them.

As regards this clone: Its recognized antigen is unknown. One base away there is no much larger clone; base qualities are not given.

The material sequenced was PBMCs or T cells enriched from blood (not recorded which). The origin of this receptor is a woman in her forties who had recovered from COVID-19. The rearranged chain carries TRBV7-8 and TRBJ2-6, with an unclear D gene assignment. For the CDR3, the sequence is CASSLALSGANVLTF. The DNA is TGTGCCAGCAGCTTAGCCCTGTCGGGGGCCAACGTCCTGACTTTC.